The 14 T cell receptor beta chains listed next were all sequenced from one sample in a study of blood T cells in healthy people across ages. Through a sample-barcoded 5' primer and a J-beta primer mix, a second PCR was run for 7 to 11 cycles. MiXCR was run by TCRdb on the 5' RACE reads, yielding one entry per CDR3 protein. The table has 650,000 to 900,000 distinct CDR3 sequences, 62% seen once; the top ten hold about a quarter. The sample comprised blood. These TCRs come from a man aged 25-45 years in good health.

Only a few counts were recorded for this clonotype. The CDR3 sequence: CASGDSPNEKLFF. The CDR3 coding sequence is TGTGCCAGCGGGGACAGCCCTAATGAAAAACTGTTTTTT. This chain uses TRBV25-1 with TRBJ1-4; 7 bases align to TRBD1. Looked up from germline, CDR1 is MGHDK and CDR2 is SYGVNS. V gave up 8 bases and J gave up 3 bases; unmatched junction bases: 3. This CDR3 comprises 13 residues. The whole variable domain, filled in from reference TRBV25-1 and TRBJ1-4, reads EADIYQTPRYLVIGTGKKITLECSQTMGHDKMYWYQQDPGMELHLIHYSYGVNSTEKGDLSSESTVSRIRTEHFPLTLESARPSHTSQYLCASGDSPNEKLFFGSGTQLSVL.

The chain carries TRBV6-2 or TRBV6-3 and TRBJ2-1, with 10 bases matching TRBD2. Germline V CDR1 and CDR2: MNHEY, SVGEGT. The CDR3 loop spans 16 amino acids. V was clipped by 0 bases and J by 6 bases; unmatched bases: 5. The CDR3 DNA follows: TGTGCCAGCAGTTACTCCGGACTAGCGGTTGGCAATGAGCAGTTCTTC. Encoded protein: CASSYSGLAVGNEQFF.

This clonotype has only a few counts. This chain connects TRBV27 to TRBJ2-5, with 14 nucleotides matching TRBD2. The germline V gene has CDR1 MNHEY and CDR2 SMNVEV (reference sequence). Losses at the gene ends were 5 bases for V and 11 bases for J; bases not matched to a gene: 10. The CDR3 spans 15 residues. CDR3 bases: TGTGCCAGCAGTCCGACTAGCGGGGGGGCCAATGAGCAGTACTTC. Amino acids: CASSPTSGGANEQYF.

This chain joins TRBV7-2 and TRBJ2-1, with a weak D call TRBD1 (6 bases). The DNA end is more similar to TRBJ2-7, so the J call may be wrong. The germline CDR1 and CDR2 sequences are SGHTA and FQGNSA. The CDR3 has 15 amino acids. CDR3 in DNA: TGTGCCAGCAGCGTTCGGGACAACGTATACAATGAGCAGTACTTC. Amino acid sequence: CASSVRDNVYNEQYF.

The chain uses TRBV10-3 and TRBJ2-7, with 8 bases aligning to TRBD1. The germline V gene has CDR1 ENHRY and CDR2 SYGVKD. The V segment lost 2 bases and the J segment 5 bases; nucleotides outside the gene matches: 5. The CDR3 extends over 14 amino acids. CDR3 loop: CAISEDGQGNEQYF. DNA for the CDR3: TGTGCCATCAGTGAGGACGGACAGGGCAACGAGCAGTACTTC.

This clonotype was detected ten times or more. The chain recombines TRBV6-5 with TRBJ2-7; no clear D. Trimming took off 2 bases at V and 3 bases at J, with 2 bases between the two ends. CDR1 and CDR2 from the germline V gene are MNHEY and SVGAGI. This CDR3 has 11 residues. The CDR3 here is CASSYNYEQYF. DNA of the CDR3: TGTGCCAGCAGTTACAACTACGAGCAGTACTTC.

The genes are TRBV9 and TRBJ2-1; D call uncertain. This CDR3 has 14 amino acids. CDR1 is SGDLS and CDR2 is YYNGEE in the germline V gene. V lost 3 bases and J 7 bases, leaving 14 bases between the germline ends. In nucleotides, the CDR3 is TGTGCCAGCAGCGGGAGCGTACATCTAAATGAGCAGTTCTTC. As protein: CASSGSVHLNEQFF.

The V and J genes are TRBV3-1 and TRBJ2-3; a weak D match, TRBD1 (6 bases). Trimming removed 2 bases at V and 5 bases at J, with 14 bases between. The germline V gene encodes CDR1 LGHDT and CDR2 YNNKEL (reference sequence). This CDR3 is built from 15 residues. The CDR3 coding sequence is TGTGCCAGCAGCCAACAGGGGCATTCGGTAGATACGCAGTATTTT. This sequence encodes CASSQQGHSVDTQYF.

A few counts support this clonotype. This rearrangement joins TRBV6-2 or TRBV6-3 to TRBJ2-1, with 8 bases that match TRBD2. The V gene end was trimmed by 6 bases and the J gene end by 8 bases; junction bases not matched to a gene: 9. The germline V gene has CDR1 MNHEY and CDR2 SVGEGT. The CDR3 is 14 amino acids. DNA of the CDR3: TGTGCCAGCAGGGTTATTGTAGCGGGGCATGAGCAGTTCTTC. As protein: CASRVIVAGHEQFF.

The V and J genes are TRBV9 and TRBJ2-1; 8 bases are a match to TRBD1. CDR3 length: 16 amino acids. J was trimmed by 0 bases and V by 3 bases; bases with no gene match: 5. CDR1 is SGDLS and CDR2 is YYNGEE in the germline V gene. The CDR3 reads CASSGSGGPSYNEQFF. The CDR3 DNA sequence: TGTGCCAGCAGCGGATCAGGGGGCCCCTCCTACAATGAGCAGTTCTTC.

CDR3 DNA sequence: TGTGCCAGCTCACCCGGAAACATATTGAACACTGAAGCTTTCTTT. It codes for CASSPGNILNTEAFF. The J gene is TRBJ1-1, the V gene TRBV18, with D unclear. Trimming took off 3 bases at V and 0 bases at J, with 11 bases between the two ends. CDR1 and CDR2 (germline): KGHSH, LQKENI. CDR3 length: 15 amino acids. Using reference TRBV18 and TRBJ1-1 for the parts outside the CDR3, the full variable domain is NAGVMQNPRHLVRRRGQEARLRCSPMKGHSHVYWYRQLPEEGLKFMVYLQKENIIDESGMPKERFSAEFPKEGPSILRIQQVVRGDSAAYFCASSPGNILNTEAFFGQGTRLTVV.

The chain employs TRBV4-3 and TRBJ2-5; D unresolved. The CDR3 sequence is 15 residues long. Germline CDR1 reads LGHNA; CDR2 reads YSLEER. Trimming pared 0 bases from V and 5 bases from J, leaving 13 bases between. The CDR3 region has the DNA TGCGCCAGCAGCCAAGATCATGCTATCTCGGAGACCCAGTACTTC. Translation: CASSQDHAISETQYF.

This clonotype was counted only a few times. The chain links TRBV9 to TRBJ2-5; D remains ambiguous. Trimming removed 0 bases from V and 2 bases from J, with 11 bases in between. The CDR3 spans 15 residues. Germline CDR1 is SGDLS and CDR2 is YYNGEE. Here the CDR3 DNA reads TGTGCCAGCAGCGTAGTTGGGCGTACTCAAGAGACCCAGTACTTC. Translating gives CASSVVGRTQETQYF.

As concerns this clonotype: The junction and the germline gene differ at one end; a read error may be behind it. The genes are TRBV13 and TRBJ2-3; 13 nucleotides agree with TRBD2. This CDR3 contains 16 residues. The germline V gene has CDR1 PRHDT and CDR2 FYEKMQ (reference sequence). The CDR3 here is CAGSPQLAGGRDTQYF. CDR3 DNA: TGTGCCGGCAGCCCCCAACTAGCGGGGGGGCGAGATACGCAGTATTTT.